This is a list of T cell receptor beta chains from one sample in a study of blood T cell repertoires in COVID-19. This table comes from immunoSEQ multiplex PCR, and its TCRdb copy is limited to in-frame clones, with some not included. The profile covers 300,000 to 350,000 clones, with more than 70% appearing a single time and approximately 3% taken by the ten largest. The sample comprised peripheral blood. All receptors come from a man aged 25-45 years with active or convalescent COVID-19. Each CDR3 is given with its conserved first and last residue. The order of the fields is D gene, CDR3 length, clone size, V gene, J gene, CDR3 DNA, CDR3 protein. The D gene is left open where the match is weak. Size values are once, few and many counts, or a class for expanded clones, and some rows have none.

d_gene: .
len: 14
abundance: .
v_gene: TRBV4-1
j_gene: TRBJ1-1
CDR3nt: TGCGCCAGCAGCCAAGATCGAGGCAACACTGAAGCTTTCTTT
CDR3aa: CASSQDRGNTEAFF

d_gene: .
len: 12
abundance: .
v_gene: TRBV25-1
j_gene: TRBJ2-2
CDR3nt: TGTGCCAGCGGCTCCCCCCGCGGGGAGCTGTTTTTT
CDR3aa: CASGSPRGELFF

d_gene: TRBD1
len: 15
abundance: .
v_gene: TRBV7-9
j_gene: TRBJ1-3
CDR3nt: TGTGCCAGCAGCTTGAGGGACAGTCGAGGAAACACCATATATTTT
CDR3aa: CASSLRDSRGNTIYF

d_gene: .
len: 16
abundance: .
v_gene: TRBV5-1
j_gene: TRBJ2-2
CDR3nt: TGCGCCAGCAGCTTGGCCGTGACAGGGAACACCGGGGAGCTGTTTTTT
CDR3aa: CASSLAVTGNTGELFF

d_gene: .
len: 17
abundance: .
v_gene: TRBV4-3
j_gene: TRBJ1-5
CDR3nt: TGCGCCAGCAGCCAAGATCTGCATTCGGGTAGCAATCAGCCCCAGCATTTT
CDR3aa: CASSQDLHSGSNQPQHF

d_gene: .
len: 12
abundance: few
v_gene: TRBV7-9
j_gene: TRBJ1-2
CDR3nt: TGTGCCAGCACCGGAGGAGGGGTAGGCTACACCTTC
CDR3aa: CASTGGGVGYTF

d_gene: .
len: 13
abundance: .
v_gene: TRBV12-5
j_gene: TRBJ2-7
CDR3nt: TGTGCTAGTGCTCGGGACATAACCTACGAGCAGTACTTC
CDR3aa: CASARDITYEQYF

d_gene: .
len: 12
abundance: .
v_gene: TRBV12-3/TRBV12-4
j_gene: TRBJ1-5
CDR3nt: TGTGCCAGCACCAAACAGGGCCGGCCCCAGCATTTT
CDR3aa: CASTKQGRPQHF

d_gene: .
len: 14
abundance: .
v_gene: TRBV25-1
j_gene: TRBJ2-1
CDR3nt: TGTGCCAGCAGTGTATTACCGGGAGTCAATGAGCAGTTCTTC
CDR3aa: CASSVLPGVNEQFF

d_gene: .
len: 15
abundance: .
v_gene: TRBV3-1/TRBV3-2
j_gene: TRBJ1-4
CDR3nt: TGTGCCAGCAGCCAAGGACCGGGAACTAATGAAAAACTGTTTTTT
CDR3aa: CASSQGPGTNEKLFF

d_gene: .
len: 14
abundance: .
v_gene: TRBV13
j_gene: TRBJ1-5
CDR3nt: TGTGCCAGCAGCTTGGGGCAGAAAGATCAGCCCCAGCATTTT
CDR3aa: CASSLGQKDQPQHF

d_gene: .
len: 16
abundance: .
v_gene: TRBV6-5
j_gene: TRBJ1-2
CDR3nt: TGTGCCAGCAGTTACTCGGTTGACACGACTAACTATGGCTACACCTTC
CDR3aa: CASSYSVDTTNYGYTF

d_gene: .
len: 14
abundance: .
v_gene: TRBV6-5
j_gene: TRBJ2-7
CDR3nt: TGTGCCAGCAAGGAGGGGGGGGCTGGGTACGAGCAGTACTTC
CDR3aa: CASKEGGAGYEQYF

d_gene: .
len: 12
abundance: .
v_gene: TRBV19
j_gene: TRBJ1-1
CDR3nt: TGTGCCAGTAGTACCGTACAGGGTGAAGCTTTCTTT
CDR3aa: CASSTVQGEAFF

d_gene: TRBD2
len: 18
abundance: .
v_gene: TRBV5-6
j_gene: TRBJ2-3
CDR3nt: TGTGCCAGCAGCCCCCTCGGGGGGTCTTTATCCCACACAGATACGCAGTATTTT
CDR3aa: CASSPLGGSLSHTDTQYF

d_gene: .
len: 14
abundance: .
v_gene: TRBV27
j_gene: TRBJ2-1
CDR3nt: TGTGCCAGCAGCCCTTGGACTGTGGGGAATGAGCAGTTCTTC
CDR3aa: CASSPWTVGNEQFF

d_gene: TRBD1
len: 14
abundance: few
v_gene: TRBV7-3
j_gene: TRBJ1-1
CDR3nt: TGTGCCAGCAGCGTTGGACAGGGCCCTGTTGAAGCTTTCTTT
CDR3aa: CASSVGQGPVEAFF